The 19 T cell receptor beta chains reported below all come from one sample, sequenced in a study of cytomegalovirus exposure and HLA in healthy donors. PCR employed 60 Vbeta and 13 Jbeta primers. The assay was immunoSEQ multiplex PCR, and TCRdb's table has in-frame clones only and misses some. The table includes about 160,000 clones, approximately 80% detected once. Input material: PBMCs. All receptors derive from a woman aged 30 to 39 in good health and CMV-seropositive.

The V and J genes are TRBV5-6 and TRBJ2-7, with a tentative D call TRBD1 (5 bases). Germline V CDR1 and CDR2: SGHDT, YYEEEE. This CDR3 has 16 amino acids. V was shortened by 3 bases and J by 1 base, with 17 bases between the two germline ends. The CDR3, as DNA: TGTGCCAGCAGCTCCATTTCCCCCGACAGATCCTACGAGCAGTACTTC. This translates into CASSSISPDRSYEQYF.

CDR3 nucleotide sequence: TGTGCCAGCAGTGGAGCGGGGGGACCCACCGGGGAGCTGTTTTTT. Translated, it gives CASSGAGGPTGELFF. This chain uses TRBV6-4 with TRBJ2-2, with TRBD2 matching 9 bases. With 4 bases clipped from V and 4 bases from J, the junction kept 4 bases outside the gene matches. The CDR3 has 15 amino acids. Germline CDR1 MRHNA, CDR2 SNTAGT.

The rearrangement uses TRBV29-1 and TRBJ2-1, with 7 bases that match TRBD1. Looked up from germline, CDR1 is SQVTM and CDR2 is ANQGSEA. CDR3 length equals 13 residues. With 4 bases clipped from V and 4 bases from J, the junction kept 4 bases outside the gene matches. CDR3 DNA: TGCAGCGTTGTTGGACAGGAATACAATGAGCAGTTCTTC. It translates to CSVVGQEYNEQFF.

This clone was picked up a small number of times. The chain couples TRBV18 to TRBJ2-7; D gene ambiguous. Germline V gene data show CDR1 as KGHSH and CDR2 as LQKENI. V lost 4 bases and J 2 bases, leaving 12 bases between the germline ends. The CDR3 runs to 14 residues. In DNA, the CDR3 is TGTGCCAGCTCACTCCAGCAGGCCACCTACGAGCAGTACTTC. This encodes CASSLQQATYEQYF. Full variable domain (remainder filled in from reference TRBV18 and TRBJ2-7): NAGVMQNPRHLVRRRGQEARLRCSPMKGHSHVYWYRQLPEEGLKFMVYLQKENIIDESGMPKERFSAEFPKEGPSILRIQQVVRGDSAAYFCASSLQQATYEQYFGPGTRLTVT.

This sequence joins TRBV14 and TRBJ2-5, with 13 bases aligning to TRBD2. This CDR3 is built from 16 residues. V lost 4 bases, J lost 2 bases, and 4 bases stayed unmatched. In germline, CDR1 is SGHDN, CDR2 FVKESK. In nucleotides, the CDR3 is TGTGCCAGCAGCCGCTGGACTAGCGGGGGACAAGAGACCCAGTACTTC. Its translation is CASSRWTSGGQETQYF.

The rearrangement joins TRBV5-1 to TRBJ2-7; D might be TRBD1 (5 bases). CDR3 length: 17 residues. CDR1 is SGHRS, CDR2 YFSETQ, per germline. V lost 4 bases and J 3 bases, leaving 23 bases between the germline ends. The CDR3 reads CASSASTGQIPYYEQYF. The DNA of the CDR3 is TGCGCCAGCAGCGCCTCAACAGGTCAGATCCCCTACTACGAGCAGTACTTC.

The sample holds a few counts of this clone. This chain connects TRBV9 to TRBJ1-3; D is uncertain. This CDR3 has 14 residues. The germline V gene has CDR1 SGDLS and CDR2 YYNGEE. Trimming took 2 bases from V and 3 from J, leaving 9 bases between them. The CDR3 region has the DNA TGTGCCAGCAGCGTTTCCGAGATTGGAAACACCATATATTTT. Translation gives CASSVSEIGNTIYF.

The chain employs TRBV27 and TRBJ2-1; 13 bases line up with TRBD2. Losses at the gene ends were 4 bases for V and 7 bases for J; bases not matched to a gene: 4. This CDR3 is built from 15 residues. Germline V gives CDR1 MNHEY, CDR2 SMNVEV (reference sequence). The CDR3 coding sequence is TGTGCCAGCAGTTCCCCGGGACTAGCGGGGAATGAGCAGTTCTTC. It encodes CASSSPGLAGNEQFF.

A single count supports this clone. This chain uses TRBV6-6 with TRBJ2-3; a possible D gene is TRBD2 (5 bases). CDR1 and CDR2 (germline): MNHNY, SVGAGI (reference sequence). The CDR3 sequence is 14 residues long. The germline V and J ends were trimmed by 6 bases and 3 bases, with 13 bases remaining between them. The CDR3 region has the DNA TGTGCCAGCAGCCACGGACTTCTTACAGATACGCAGTATTTT. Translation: CASSHGLLTDTQYF.

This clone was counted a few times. CDR3 nucleotide sequence: TGTGCCAGCAGCCCCAGAGGGGCGGGAGGAAACACCATATATTTT. It codes for CASSPRGAGGNTIYF. This chain joins TRBV7-8 and TRBJ1-3, with a weak D call TRBD1 (5 bases). This CDR3 spans 15 amino acids. V was shortened by 5 bases and J by 4 bases, with 15 bases between the two germline ends. Germline-derived CDR1 and CDR2 are SGHVS and FQNEAQ.

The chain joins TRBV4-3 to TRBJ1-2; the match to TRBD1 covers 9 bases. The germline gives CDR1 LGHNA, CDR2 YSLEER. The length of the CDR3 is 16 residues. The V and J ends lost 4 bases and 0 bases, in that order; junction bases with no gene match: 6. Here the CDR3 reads CASSRGTGISNYGYTF. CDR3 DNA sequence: TGCGCCAGCAGCCGCGGGACAGGGATTTCTAACTATGGCTACACCTTC.

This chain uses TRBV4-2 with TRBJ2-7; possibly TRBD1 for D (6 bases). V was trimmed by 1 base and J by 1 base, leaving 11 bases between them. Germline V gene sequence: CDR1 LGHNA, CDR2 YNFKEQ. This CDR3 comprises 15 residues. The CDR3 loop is CASSQVTGFSYEQYF. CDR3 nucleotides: TGTGCCAGCAGCCAAGTAACAGGGTTTTCCTACGAGCAGTACTTC.

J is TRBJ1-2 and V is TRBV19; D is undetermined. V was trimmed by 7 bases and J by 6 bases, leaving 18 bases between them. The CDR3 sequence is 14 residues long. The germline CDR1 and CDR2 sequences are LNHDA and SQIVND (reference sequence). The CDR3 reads CASTKGWGDNGYTF. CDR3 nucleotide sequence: TGTGCCAGTACTAAGGGATGGGGAGACAATGGCTACACCTTC.

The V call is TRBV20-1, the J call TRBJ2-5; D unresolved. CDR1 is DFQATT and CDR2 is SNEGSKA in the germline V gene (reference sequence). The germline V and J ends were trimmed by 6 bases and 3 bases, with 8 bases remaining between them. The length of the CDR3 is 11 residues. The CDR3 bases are TGCAGTGCCAGGCCCAAAGAGACCCAGTACTTC. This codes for CSARPKETQYF.

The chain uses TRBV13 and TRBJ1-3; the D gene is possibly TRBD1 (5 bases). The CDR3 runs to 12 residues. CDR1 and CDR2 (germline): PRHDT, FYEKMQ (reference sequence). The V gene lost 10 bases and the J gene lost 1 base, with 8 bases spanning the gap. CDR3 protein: CATQGSGNTIYF. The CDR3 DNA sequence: TGTGCCACCCAGGGTTCTGGAAACACCATATATTTT.

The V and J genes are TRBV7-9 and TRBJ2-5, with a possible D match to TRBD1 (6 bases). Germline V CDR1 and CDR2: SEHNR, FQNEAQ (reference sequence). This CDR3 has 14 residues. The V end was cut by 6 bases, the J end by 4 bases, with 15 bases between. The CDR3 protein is CASSLPGAGETQYF. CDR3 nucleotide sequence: TGTGCCAGCAGTCTGCCAGGGGCCGGAGAGACCCAGTACTTC. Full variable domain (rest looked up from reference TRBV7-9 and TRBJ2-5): DTGVSQNPRHKITKRGQNVTFRCDPISEHNRLYWYRQTLGQGPEFLTYFQNEAQLEKSRLLSDRFSAERPKGSFSTLEIQRTEQGDSAMYLCASSLPGAGETQYFGPGTRLLVL.

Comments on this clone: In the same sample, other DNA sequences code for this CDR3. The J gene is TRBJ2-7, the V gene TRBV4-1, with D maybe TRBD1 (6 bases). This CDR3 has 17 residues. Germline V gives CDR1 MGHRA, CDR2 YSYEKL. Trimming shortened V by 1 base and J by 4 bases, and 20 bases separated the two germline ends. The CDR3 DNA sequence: TGCGCCAGCAGCCAAGTCGTCCCTCGAACAGGGTTTTACGAGCAGTACTTC. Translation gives CASSQVVPRTGFYEQYF.

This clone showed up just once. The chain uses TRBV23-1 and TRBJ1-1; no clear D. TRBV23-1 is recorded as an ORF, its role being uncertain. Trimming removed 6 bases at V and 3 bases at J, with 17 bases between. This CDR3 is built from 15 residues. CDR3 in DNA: TGCGCCAGCAGACGACCCCGGGATTATTACACTGAAGCTTTCTTT. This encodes CASRRPRDYYTEAFF.

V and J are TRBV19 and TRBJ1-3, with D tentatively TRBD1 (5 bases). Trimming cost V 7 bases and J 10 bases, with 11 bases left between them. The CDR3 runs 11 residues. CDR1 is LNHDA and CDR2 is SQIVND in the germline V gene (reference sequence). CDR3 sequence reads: CASTPGETIYF. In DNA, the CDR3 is TGTGCCAGTACCCCGGGGGAGACCATATATTTT.